Detailed here is one T cell receptor beta chain. Its specificity is unknown. Germline V gene data show CDR1 as SNHLY and CDR2 as FYNNEI. V was trimmed by 3 bases and J by 1 base, leaving 12 bases between them. The CDR3 is 15 residues long. This entry comes from a study of CD8+ T cells in alopecia areata. At the level of the study: Each day, treated patients took oral tofacitinib twice, at 5 to 10 mg per dose. General observations from the study: Especially in alopecia totalis/universalis, lesional scalp showed greater clonality than normal scalp did.

From alopecia areata patients, lesional scalp punch biopsies and peripheral blood were collected. The authors extracted RNA and reverse transcribed it into cDNA as the sequencing template. Sequenced by immunoSEQ multiplex PCR; TCRdb stores in-frame clones only, minus some. The sample lists some 150,000 clones, about 53% occurring once. This rearrangement joins TRBV2 to TRBJ2-5; D remains unclear. This receptor was obtained from a human donor with alopecia areata. The sample in question was CD8+ T cells sorted from blood, obtained at week 0. This chain's CDR3 is CASSENTYRQETQYF. For the CDR3, the DNA is TGTGCCAGCAGTGAGAATACATACCGCCAAGAGACCCAGTACTTC.